One sample yielded the 10 T cell receptor beta chains listed below, sequenced in a study of blood T cells in healthy people across ages. With a J-beta primer mix and a sample-barcoded 5' primer, a second PCR ran about 7 to 12 cycles. In TCRdb, the 5' RACE reads were re-called with MiXCR into one record per CDR3 protein. The data contain roughly 700,000 distinct CDR3 sequences, 32% of them singletons. The sequenced sample was blood. All receptors derive from a woman over 75 in good health.

This clonotype appeared many times. This chain joins TRBV3-1 and TRBJ2-7, with a possible D match to TRBD1 (5 bases). CDR1 LGHDT and CDR2 YNNKEL come from the germline V gene (reference sequence). The V end was cut by 0 bases, the J end by 12 bases, with 18 bases between. CDR3 size: 14 residues. The CDR3 sequence is CASSQDNRKGSVYF. The CDR3 DNA follows: TGTGCCAGCAGCCAAGATAATAGGAAGGGGTCGGTGTACTTC.

This clonotype was seen at least ten times. This chain joins TRBV6-1 and TRBJ1-2, with D hard to call. In germline, CDR1 is MNHNS, CDR2 SASEGT. Trimming pared 2 bases from V and 0 bases from J, leaving 13 bases between. The CDR3 spans 16 residues. The CDR3 sequence is CASSEMIRTANYGYTF. As DNA, the CDR3 is TGTGCCAGCAGTGAAATGATTAGAACTGCTAACTATGGCTACACCTTC.

The chain uses TRBV4-2 and TRBJ2-4, with D perhaps matching TRBD2 (5 bases). From germline, CDR1 is LGHNA and CDR2 YNFKEQ. V lost 4 bases, J lost 5 bases, and 9 bases lay in between. There are 13 residues in the CDR3. The CDR3 DNA reads as TGTGCCAGCAGCCCTAGCCATCAAAACATTCAGTACTTC. Protein: CASSPSHQNIQYF.

Only a few counts were recorded for this clonotype. A read error may explain this, as a much larger clone is one base away. J is TRBJ2-7 and V is TRBV6-1; weak D call: TRBD2 (5 bases). There are 15 residues in the CDR3. Germline CDR1 is MNHNS and CDR2 is SASEGT. Trimming removed 2 bases at V and 2 bases at J, with 13 bases between. CDR3: CASSESGFGPYEQYF. The CDR3 DNA reads as TGTGCCAGCAGTGAATCGGGGTTTGGGCCCTACGAGCAGTACTTC.

The table lists this clonotype with many counts. This chain uses TRBV7-2 with TRBJ2-1, with TRBD2 matching over 12 bases. V lost 5 bases to trimming and J lost 4 bases; unmatched junction nucleotides: 6. Germline values: CDR1 SGHTA, CDR2 FQGNSA. The CDR3 is 16 residues long. The CDR3 bases are TGTGCCAGCAGCCCAGAACTAGCGGGGGGTTACAATGAGCAGTTCTTC. As protein: CASSPELAGGYNEQFF.

A remark on this clonotype: Given a much more abundant clone one base away, this may be a read error. The chain uses TRBV24-1 and TRBJ2-3, with D uncertain. This CDR3 has 14 residues. V was pared by 7 bases and J by 7 bases, with 17 bases between. CDR1 is KGHDR, CDR2 SFDVKD, per germline. The CDR3 sequence is CATRSSAGLYTQYF. DNA of the CDR3: TGTGCCACCAGGTCCAGCGCCGGTTTGTATACGCAGTATTTT.

This clonotype has more than one count but fewer than ten. This sequence joins TRBV28 and TRBJ1-6, with D maybe TRBD1 (6 bases). V lost 6 bases and J lost 11, with 17 bases in between. This CDR3 has 14 residues. Germline CDR1 and CDR2: MDHEN and SYDVKM. CDR3 amino acids: CASRDPAGVTPLHF. CDR3 bases: TGTGCCAGCAGGGACCCGGCAGGGGTGACACCCCTCCACTTT.

At least ten counts were recorded for this clonotype. The V and J genes are TRBV6-5 and TRBJ2-3; perhaps TRBD2 as D (6 bases). Trimming shortened V by 6 bases and J by 2 bases, and 12 bases separated the two germline ends. Germline V gene sequence: CDR1 MNHEY, CDR2 SVGAGI. This CDR3 contains 14 residues. The DNA of the CDR3 is TGTGCCAGCAGCGAGCGGGCCACCACAGATACGCAGTATTTT. Its translation: CASSERATTDTQYF.

In its sample, this clonotype was seen once. V usage is TRBV6-2 or TRBV6-3 and J usage is TRBJ1-5; 8 bases are a match to TRBD1. The junction had 7 bases not matched to a gene; V was cut back by 6 bases and J by 3 bases. Germline CDR1 reads MNHEY; CDR2 reads SVGEGT. The length of the CDR3 is 15 residues. CDR3 in amino acids: CASRVDRGANQPQHF. DNA for the CDR3: TGTGCCAGCAGGGTAGACAGGGGCGCCAATCAGCCCCAGCATTTT.

Remarks on this clonotype: It may be a read error: a sequence one base away is much more abundant. The V and J genes are TRBV28 and TRBJ2-2; 7 bases fit TRBD1. The trim removed 7 bases at V and 5 bases at J, leaving 7 bases unmatched. Germline-derived CDR1 and CDR2 are MDHEN and SYDVKM. There are 14 residues in the CDR3. The CDR3 loop is CASTRQGRTGELFF. The DNA for the CDR3 is TGTGCCAGCACCCGACAGGGCAGGACCGGGGAGCTGTTTTTT.